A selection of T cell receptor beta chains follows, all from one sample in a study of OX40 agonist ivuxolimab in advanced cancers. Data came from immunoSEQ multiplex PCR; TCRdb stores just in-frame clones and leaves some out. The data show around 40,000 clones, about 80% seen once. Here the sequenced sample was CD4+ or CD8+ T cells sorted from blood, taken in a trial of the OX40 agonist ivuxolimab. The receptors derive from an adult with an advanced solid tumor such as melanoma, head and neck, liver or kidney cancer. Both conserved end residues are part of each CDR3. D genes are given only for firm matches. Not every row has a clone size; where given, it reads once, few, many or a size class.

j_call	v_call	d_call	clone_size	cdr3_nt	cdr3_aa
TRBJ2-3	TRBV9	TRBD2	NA	TGTGCCAGCAGCGTGTGGTGGGGGGGAACAGATACGCAGTATTTT	CASSVWWGGTDTQYF
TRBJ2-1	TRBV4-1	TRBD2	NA	TGCGCCAGCAGCCAGCTCCCGGGACTAGCGGGAGGGCACAACAATGAGCAGTTCTTC	CASSQLPGLAGGHNNEQFF
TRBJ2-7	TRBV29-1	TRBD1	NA	TGCAGCGTTGAAGAAGCGGGGACAGGGGACCCCTACGAGCAGTACTTC	CSVEEAGTGDPYEQYF
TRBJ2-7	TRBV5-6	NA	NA	TGTGCCAGCAGCTTCGGGACAAATCCCTACGAGCAGTACTTC	CASSFGTNPYEQYF
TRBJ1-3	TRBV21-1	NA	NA	TGTGCCAGCACCAACGCCCGGGACAGGGGGCTTGGTGGAAACACCATATATTTT	CASTNARDRGLGGNTIYF
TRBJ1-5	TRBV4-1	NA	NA	TGCGCCAGCAGCCAAGATCCCACCTATCAGCCCCAGCATTTT	CASSQDPTYQPQHF
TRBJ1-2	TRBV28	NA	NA	TGTGCCAGCAGTTTATCTTTTTTTGGGTCAGCTAATGGCTACACCTTC	CASSLSFFGSANGYTF
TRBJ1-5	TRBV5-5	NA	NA	TGTGCCAGCAGCTTGGTTGAGGGATTCAATCAGCCCCAGCATTTT	CASSLVEGFNQPQHF
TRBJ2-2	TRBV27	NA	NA	TGTGCCAGCAGTTATTACGCAGGGTTTCAGTATCCCGGGGAGCTGTTTTTT	CASSYYAGFQYPGELFF
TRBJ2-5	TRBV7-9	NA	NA	TGTGCCAGCACCCCTTCCCTAGAGACCCAGTACTTC	CASTPSLETQYF
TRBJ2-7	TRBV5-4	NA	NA	TGTGCCAGCAGCTTGCAAGGGGCCCTTCCCTACGAGCAGTACTTC	CASSLQGALPYEQYF
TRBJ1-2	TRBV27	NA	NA	TGTGCCAGCAGGGCAGTGGGGGGCTACACCTTC	CASRAVGGYTF
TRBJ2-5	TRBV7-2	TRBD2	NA	TGTGCCAGCAGCCCGGGACTATACCAAGAGACCCAGTACTTC	CASSPGLYQETQYF
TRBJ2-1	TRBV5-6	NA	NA	TGTGCCAGCAGCTTGGCCACATCGGGCCTCTACAATGAGCAGTTCTTC	CASSLATSGLYNEQFF
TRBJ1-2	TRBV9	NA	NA	TGTGCCAGCAGCGTAGCTCCAGCTTCCTATGGCTACACCTTC	CASSVAPASYGYTF
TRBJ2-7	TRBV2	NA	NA	TGTGCCAGCAGTGTCCCACCCACTTCTCCCAATTACGAGCAGTACTTC	CASSVPPTSPNYEQYF
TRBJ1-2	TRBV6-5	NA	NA	TGTGCCAGCAGGAATGGGCAGGGCCCGAACTATGGCTACACCTTC	CASRNGQGPNYGYTF
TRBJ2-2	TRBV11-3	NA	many	TGTGCCAGCAGCTCTTACGCTGAGTCGGGTGCCGGGGAGCTGTTTTTT	CASSSYAESGAGELFF
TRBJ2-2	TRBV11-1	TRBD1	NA	TGTGCCAGCAGGGACAGGGGAAGCACCGGGGAGCTGTTTTTT	CASRDRGSTGELFF
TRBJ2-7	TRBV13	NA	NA	TGTGCCAGCAGCTTGTGGGGTATCGGCTACGAGCAGTACTTC	CASSLWGIGYEQYF
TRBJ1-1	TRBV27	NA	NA	TGTGCCAGCAGTTTATCCGCAGGGATGGGAGCCACTGAAGCTTTCTTT	CASSLSAGMGATEAFF
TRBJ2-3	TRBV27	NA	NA	TGTGCCAGCAGTTTTTCGGCGGGAACCGGCACAGATACGCAGTATTTT	CASSFSAGTGTDTQYF
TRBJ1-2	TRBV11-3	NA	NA	TGTGCCAGCAGCCCGGGGGTATTAGGTGGCTACACCTTC	CASSPGVLGGYTF
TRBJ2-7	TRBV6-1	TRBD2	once	TGTGCCAGCAGTGAGGGAGCGGGACCCTACGAGCAGTACTTC	CASSEGAGPYEQYF
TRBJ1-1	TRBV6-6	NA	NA	TGTGCCAGCAAAAGGGGAATTGAAGCTTTCTTT	CASKRGIEAFF
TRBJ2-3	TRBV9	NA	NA	TGTGCCAGCAGCGGTTTAAGCGGGTGGCAGTATTTT	CASSGLSGWQYF
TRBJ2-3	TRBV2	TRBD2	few	TGTGCCAGCTGGTCTAGCGGGAGCCCAGATACGCAGTATTTT	CASWSSGSPDTQYF
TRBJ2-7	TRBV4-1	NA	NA	TGCGCCAGCAGCCAAGAACGAAGCTCCTACGAGCAGTACTTC	CASSQERSSYEQYF